A selection of T cell receptor beta chains follows, all from one sample in a study of blood T cell repertoires in COVID-19. Libraries were prepared by immunoSEQ multiplex PCR; TCRdb keeps only in-frame clonotypes and omits some of them. The repertoire holds approximately 240,000 clones, roughly 82% seen once, with nearly 5% in the top ten. The sequenced sample was peripheral blood. The receptors originated from a woman older than 75 with active or convalescent COVID-19. CDR3s include the opening cysteine and the closing phenylalanine or tryptophan. Fields, in order: CDR3 protein, CDR3 DNA, V gene, clone size, J gene, D gene. The D gene is left open where the match is weak. Clone size is given for some rows only: seen once, a few or many times, or a class if the clone is expanded.

CDR3 protein: CSASGSLNSPLHF
CDR3 DNA: TGCAGTGCTAGTGGGAGCCTTAATTCACCCCTCCACTTT
V gene: TRBV20-1
clone size: NA
J gene: TRBJ1-6
D gene: NA

CDR3 protein: CASSMTANTEAFF
CDR3 DNA: TGTGCCAGTAGTATGACAGCGAACACTGAAGCTTTCTTT
V gene: TRBV19
clone size: NA
J gene: TRBJ1-1
D gene: NA

CDR3 protein: CASSFESLATEAFF
CDR3 DNA: TGCGCCAGCAGCTTTGAGTCTTTAGCGACTGAAGCTTTCTTT
V gene: TRBV5-1
clone size: NA
J gene: TRBJ1-1
D gene: NA

CDR3 protein: CASSYSTDYGYTF
CDR3 DNA: TGTGCCAGCAGCTACTCCACGGACTATGGCTACACCTTC
V gene: TRBV11-2
clone size: NA
J gene: TRBJ1-2
D gene: NA

CDR3 protein: CASTLAVNSNQPQHF
CDR3 DNA: TGTGCCAGCACCCTGGCAGTGAATAGCAATCAGCCCCAGCATTTT
V gene: TRBV7-2
clone size: NA
J gene: TRBJ1-5
D gene: NA

CDR3 protein: CAWRWRGLKNTEAFF
CDR3 DNA: TGTGCCTGGAGGTGGAGGGGGCTAAAGAACACTGAAGCTTTCTTT
V gene: TRBV30
clone size: NA
J gene: TRBJ1-1
D gene: TRBD1

CDR3 protein: CSVDWGPAGVYGYTF
CDR3 DNA: TGCAGCGTTGACTGGGGGCCAGCAGGCGTCTATGGCTACACCTTC
V gene: TRBV29-1
clone size: NA
J gene: TRBJ1-2
D gene: NA

CDR3 protein: CASSRAGARVNEQFF
CDR3 DNA: TGCGCCAGCAGCCGAGCGGGAGCCAGGGTAAATGAGCAGTTCTTC
V gene: TRBV5-1
clone size: NA
J gene: TRBJ2-1
D gene: TRBD2

CDR3 protein: CASRHNQVEKLFF
CDR3 DNA: TGTGCCAGCAGACATAACCAGGTTGAAAAACTGTTTTTT
V gene: TRBV28
clone size: NA
J gene: TRBJ1-4
D gene: NA

CDR3 protein: CASSLDRGNEQFF
CDR3 DNA: TGTGCCAGCAGCCTGGACAGGGGCAATGAGCAGTTCTTC
V gene: TRBV25-1
clone size: NA
J gene: TRBJ2-1
D gene: TRBD1

CDR3 protein: CASSLGGRDYNEQFF
CDR3 DNA: TGTGCCAGCAGCTTGGGCGGGAGGGACTACAATGAGCAGTTCTTC
V gene: TRBV5-4
clone size: NA
J gene: TRBJ2-1
D gene: TRBD2

CDR3 protein: CASSLSRIRESTEAFF
CDR3 DNA: TGCGCCAGCAGCCTTTCACGTATCAGGGAATCCACTGAAGCTTTCTTT
V gene: TRBV5-1
clone size: NA
J gene: TRBJ1-1
D gene: NA

CDR3 protein: CASGGDVRLPLHF
CDR3 DNA: TGCGCCAGCGGAGGGGACGTGAGATTACCCCTCCACTTT
V gene: TRBV10-2
clone size: NA
J gene: TRBJ1-6
D gene: NA

CDR3 protein: CASSLSGRFYEQYF
CDR3 DNA: TGTGCCAGCAGCTTGAGCGGGAGGTTCTACGAGCAGTACTTC
V gene: TRBV5-6
clone size: NA
J gene: TRBJ2-7
D gene: TRBD2

CDR3 protein: CASSSTGTAYGYTF
CDR3 DNA: TGTGCCAGCAGTTCGACCGGGACAGCCTATGGCTACACCTTC
V gene: TRBV28
clone size: once
J gene: TRBJ1-2
D gene: TRBD1

CDR3 protein: CASSPTLAGTTGYEQYF
CDR3 DNA: TGTGCCAGCAGCCCCACGTTGGCGGGTACGACTGGATACGAGCAGTACTTC
V gene: TRBV7-9
clone size: NA
J gene: TRBJ2-7
D gene: NA

CDR3 protein: CASEPQNTEAFF
CDR3 DNA: TGTGCCAGTGAGCCGCAGAACACTGAAGCTTTCTTT
V gene: TRBV28
clone size: NA
J gene: TRBJ1-1
D gene: NA

CDR3 protein: CAISEAGKPYEQYF
CDR3 DNA: TGTGCCATCAGTGAGGCCGGGAAACCCTACGAGCAGTACTTC
V gene: TRBV10-3
clone size: NA
J gene: TRBJ2-7
D gene: NA

CDR3 protein: CASSRTSGRNEQYF
CDR3 DNA: TGTGCCAGCAGCCGGACTAGCGGGAGGAACGAGCAGTACTTC
V gene: TRBV7-2
clone size: NA
J gene: TRBJ2-7
D gene: TRBD2

CDR3 protein: CASGLEGGLGNEQFF
CDR3 DNA: TGTGCTAGTGGTTTGGAAGGGGGCTTAGGGAATGAGCAGTTCTTC
V gene: TRBV12-5
clone size: NA
J gene: TRBJ2-1
D gene: TRBD1

CDR3 protein: CAIMTSGTYEQYF
CDR3 DNA: TGTGCCATCATGACTAGCGGGACTTACGAGCAGTACTTC
V gene: TRBV2
clone size: NA
J gene: TRBJ2-7
D gene: TRBD2

CDR3 protein: CASRGGGYYTDTQYF
CDR3 DNA: TGCGCCAGCAGGGGAGGCGGATATTACACAGATACGCAGTATTTT
V gene: TRBV5-1
clone size: NA
J gene: TRBJ2-3
D gene: NA

CDR3 protein: CATSDPRPQGGRDNEQFF
CDR3 DNA: TGTGCCACCAGTGATCCGCGGCCCCAGGGGGGTAGGGACAATGAGCAGTTCTTC
V gene: TRBV24-1
clone size: NA
J gene: TRBJ2-1
D gene: NA

CDR3 protein: CATSDSGSGEQFF
CDR3 DNA: TGTGCCACCAGTGATTCGGGTAGCGGTGAGCAGTTCTTC
V gene: TRBV24-1
clone size: NA
J gene: TRBJ2-1
D gene: NA

CDR3 protein: CASSFGLAGTDTQYF
CDR3 DNA: TGTGCCAGCAGTTTTGGACTAGCGGGAACGGATACGCAGTATTTT
V gene: TRBV27
clone size: NA
J gene: TRBJ2-3
D gene: TRBD2

CDR3 protein: CASSLLTGVLNEQFF
CDR3 DNA: TGCGCCAGCAGCTTGTTGACAGGGGTTTTGAATGAGCAGTTCTTC
V gene: TRBV5-1
clone size: few
J gene: TRBJ2-1
D gene: TRBD1

CDR3 protein: CASSEQGAGEKLFF
CDR3 DNA: TGTGCCAGCAGTGAACAGGGGGCTGGGGAAAAACTGTTTTTT
V gene: TRBV2
clone size: NA
J gene: TRBJ1-4
D gene: TRBD1

CDR3 protein: CASTRDRASSYGYTF
CDR3 DNA: TGTGCCAGTACACGAGACAGGGCCTCATCCTATGGCTACACCTTC
V gene: TRBV2
clone size: NA
J gene: TRBJ1-2
D gene: TRBD1

CDR3 protein: CASQLNTATYEQYF
CDR3 DNA: TGCGCCAGCCAGTTGAACACCGCAACCTACGAGCAGTACTTC
V gene: TRBV5-1
clone size: NA
J gene: TRBJ2-7
D gene: NA

CDR3 protein: CASSPGTGRGIHGYTF
CDR3 DNA: TGTGCCAGCAGTCCCGGGACAGGGAGGGGAATCCATGGCTACACCTTC
V gene: TRBV2
clone size: NA
J gene: TRBJ1-2
D gene: TRBD1

CDR3 protein: CASSSRGRGNTEAFF
CDR3 DNA: TGTGCCAGCAGCTCCCGAGGCAGGGGGAACACTGAAGCTTTCTTT
V gene: TRBV5-6
clone size: NA
J gene: TRBJ1-1
D gene: NA

CDR3 protein: CASSVAPNTEAFF
CDR3 DNA: TGTGCCAGCAGCGTGGCACCGAACACTGAAGCTTTCTTT
V gene: TRBV9
clone size: NA
J gene: TRBJ1-1
D gene: NA

CDR3 protein: CASSPPPGLAEKLFF
CDR3 DNA: TGCGCCAGCAGCCCTCCCCCAGGGTTAGCTGAAAAACTGTTTTTT
V gene: TRBV10-2
clone size: NA
J gene: TRBJ1-4
D gene: NA

CDR3 protein: CATSDHNSGSSPRFAF
CDR3 DNA: TGTGCCACCAGTGATCATAACTCGGGGAGTTCTCCCCGGTTCGCCTTC
V gene: TRBV24-1
clone size: NA
J gene: TRBJ1-2
D gene: NA

CDR3 protein: CASSIGGQLYEQYF
CDR3 DNA: TGTGCCAGCAGTATCGGAGGACAGCTATACGAGCAGTACTTC
V gene: TRBV28
clone size: NA
J gene: TRBJ2-7
D gene: NA

CDR3 protein: CATSREAGGPGEETQYF
CDR3 DNA: TGTGCCACCAGCAGAGAAGCGGGGGGGCCGGGAGAAGAGACCCAGTACTTC
V gene: TRBV15
clone size: NA
J gene: TRBJ2-5
D gene: TRBD2

CDR3 protein: CASSELPVAGSVDEQFF
CDR3 DNA: TGCGCCAGCAGTGAGCTCCCCGTAGCGGGATCTGTCGATGAGCAGTTCTTC
V gene: TRBV10-1
clone size: NA
J gene: TRBJ2-1
D gene: TRBD2

CDR3 protein: CASSDSGTGEAYGYTF
CDR3 DNA: TGCGCCAGCAGTGACTCCGGGACAGGGGAGGCCTATGGCTACACCTTC
V gene: TRBV10-1
clone size: NA
J gene: TRBJ1-2
D gene: TRBD1

CDR3 protein: CASSYTGLTNEKLFF
CDR3 DNA: TGCGCCAGCAGCTACACGGGGTTAACTAATGAAAAACTGTTTTTT
V gene: TRBV5-1
clone size: NA
J gene: TRBJ1-4
D gene: NA

CDR3 protein: CASSLAPLRYNSPLHF
CDR3 DNA: TGCGCCAGCAGCTTGGCCCCCTTGCGCTATAATTCACCCCTCCACTTT
V gene: TRBV5-1
clone size: few
J gene: TRBJ1-6
D gene: NA

CDR3 protein: CSAYRARGTEAFF
CDR3 DNA: TGCAGCGCCTACAGGGCGAGGGGCACTGAAGCTTTCTTT
V gene: TRBV29-1
clone size: NA
J gene: TRBJ1-1
D gene: NA

CDR3 protein: CASSRIAGEGNEQFF
CDR3 DNA: TGCGCCAGCAGCCGTATAGCGGGAGAAGGCAATGAGCAGTTCTTC
V gene: TRBV5-1
clone size: NA
J gene: TRBJ2-1
D gene: TRBD2

CDR3 protein: CASSPDTGGHEQFF
CDR3 DNA: TGTGCCAGCTCACCAGATACAGGGGGGCATGAGCAGTTCTTC
V gene: TRBV18
clone size: NA
J gene: TRBJ2-1
D gene: TRBD1

CDR3 protein: CASSFWTAQNYGYTF
CDR3 DNA: TGTGCCAGCAGCTTCTGGACAGCCCAAAACTATGGCTACACCTTC
V gene: TRBV7-9
clone size: NA
J gene: TRBJ1-2
D gene: NA

CDR3 protein: CSYSEGGRNQPQHF
CDR3 DNA: TGCAGCTACTCCGAGGGGGGGCGGAATCAGCCCCAGCATTTT
V gene: TRBV29-1
clone size: NA
J gene: TRBJ1-5
D gene: NA

CDR3 protein: CASSYSRTGLSEQYF
CDR3 DNA: TGTGCCAGCAGTTATTCCCGGACAGGGTTATCCGAGCAGTACTTC
V gene: TRBV28
clone size: few
J gene: TRBJ2-7
D gene: TRBD1

CDR3 protein: CAWSVNWAGGQWEKLFF
CDR3 DNA: TGTGCCTGGAGTGTAAATTGGGCGGGGGGACAGTGGGAAAAACTGTTTTTT
V gene: TRBV30
clone size: once
J gene: TRBJ1-4
D gene: TRBD1

CDR3 protein: CASSDRDRGRNTIYF
CDR3 DNA: TGTGCCTCCTCCGACCGGGACAGGGGTAGAAACACCATATATTTT
V gene: TRBV30
clone size: NA
J gene: TRBJ1-3
D gene: TRBD1

CDR3 protein: CASSLVASGGQEQFF
CDR3 DNA: TGTGCCAGCAGCTTGGTGGCTAGCGGGGGACAGGAGCAGTTCTTC
V gene: TRBV5-5
clone size: few
J gene: TRBJ2-1
D gene: TRBD2

CDR3 protein: CASSLEQTADTQYF
CDR3 DNA: TGCGCCAGCAGCTTGGAACAGACCGCAGATACGCAGTATTTT
V gene: TRBV5-1
clone size: NA
J gene: TRBJ2-3
D gene: NA

CDR3 protein: CASSRDRESAQYF
CDR3 DNA: TGTGCCAGCAGCCGGGACAGGGAAAGTGCGCAGTATTTT
V gene: TRBV28
clone size: NA
J gene: TRBJ2-3
D gene: TRBD1